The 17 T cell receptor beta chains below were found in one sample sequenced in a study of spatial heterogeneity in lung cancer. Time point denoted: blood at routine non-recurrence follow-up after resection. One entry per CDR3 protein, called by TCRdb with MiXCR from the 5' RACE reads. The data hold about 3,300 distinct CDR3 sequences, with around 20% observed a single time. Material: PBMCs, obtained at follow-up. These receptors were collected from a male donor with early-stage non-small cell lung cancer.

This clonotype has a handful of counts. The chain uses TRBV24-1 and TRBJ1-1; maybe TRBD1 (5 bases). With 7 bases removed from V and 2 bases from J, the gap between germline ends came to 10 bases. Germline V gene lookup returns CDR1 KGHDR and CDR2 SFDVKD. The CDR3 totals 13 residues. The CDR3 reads CATRRGPNTEAFF. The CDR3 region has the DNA TGTGCCACCAGGAGGGGACCTAACACTGAAGCTTTCTTT.

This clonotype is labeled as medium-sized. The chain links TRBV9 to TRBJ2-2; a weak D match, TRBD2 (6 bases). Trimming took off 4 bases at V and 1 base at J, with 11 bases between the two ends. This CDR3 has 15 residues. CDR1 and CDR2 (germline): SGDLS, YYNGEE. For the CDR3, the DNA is TGTGCCAGCAGCCTAGGAGGGCGGAACACCGGGGAGCTGTTTTTT. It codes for CASSLGGRNTGELFF.

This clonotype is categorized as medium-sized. The CDR3 bases are TGTGCCAGTAGTATAGTCCCCGGGATCGGCAATCAGCCCCAGCATTTT. Protein sequence: CASSIVPGIGNQPQHF. The chain uses TRBV19 and TRBJ1-5, with D unclear. CDR1 LNHDA and CDR2 SQIVND come from the germline V gene (reference sequence). This CDR3 comprises 16 residues. Deletions cut 1 base from V and 2 bases from J, with 12 bases between.

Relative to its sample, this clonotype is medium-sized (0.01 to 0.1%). The chain's CDR3 is CASSDPVRKTGETQYF. In DNA form, the CDR3 reads TGTGCCAGCAGTGATCCCGTGCGTAAAACGGGGGAGACCCAGTACTTC. This chain connects TRBV25-1 to TRBJ2-5, with a tentative D call TRBD2 (5 bases). Germline assignment: CDR1 MGHDK and CDR2 SYGVNS. The CDR3 extends over 16 amino acids. V lost 3 bases to trimming and J lost 5 bases, with 19 bases between them.

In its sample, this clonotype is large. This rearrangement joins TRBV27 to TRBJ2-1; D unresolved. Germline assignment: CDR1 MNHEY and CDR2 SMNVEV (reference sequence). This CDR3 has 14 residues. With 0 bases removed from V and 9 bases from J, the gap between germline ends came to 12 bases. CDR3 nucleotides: TGTGCCAGCAGTTTATCGACCGGTGGGGTTGAGCAGTTCTTC. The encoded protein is CASSLSTGGVEQFF.

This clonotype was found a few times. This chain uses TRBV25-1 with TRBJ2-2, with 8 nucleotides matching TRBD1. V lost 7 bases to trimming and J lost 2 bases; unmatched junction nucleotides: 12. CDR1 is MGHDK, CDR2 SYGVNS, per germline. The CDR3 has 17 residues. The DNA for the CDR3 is TGTGCCAGCAAGATGTCAGGGGGCAATTCCAACACCGGGGAGCTGTTTTTT. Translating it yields CASKMSGGNSNTGELFF.

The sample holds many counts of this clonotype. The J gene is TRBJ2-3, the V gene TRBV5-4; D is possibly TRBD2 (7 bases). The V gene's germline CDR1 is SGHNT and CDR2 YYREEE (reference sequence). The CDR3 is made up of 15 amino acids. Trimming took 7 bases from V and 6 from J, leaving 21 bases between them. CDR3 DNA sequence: TGTGCCAGCCACTTGGGCGGGGGCATTCGTGATACGCAGTATTTT. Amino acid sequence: CASHLGGGIRDTQYF.

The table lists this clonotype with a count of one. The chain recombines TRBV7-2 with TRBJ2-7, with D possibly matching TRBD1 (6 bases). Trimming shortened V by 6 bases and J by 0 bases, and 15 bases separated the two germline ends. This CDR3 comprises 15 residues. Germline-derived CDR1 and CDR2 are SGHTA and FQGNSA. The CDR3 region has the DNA TGTGCCAGCAGGAGACAGGTCTCTAGCTCCTACGAGCAGTACTTC. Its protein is CASRRQVSSSYEQYF.

CDR3 residues: CASSGLAGAYEQYF. The CDR3, as DNA: TGTGCCAGCAGTGGACTAGCGGGGGCCTACGAGCAGTACTTC. This chain uses TRBV2 with TRBJ2-7; 12 bases align to TRBD2. Germline CDR1 and CDR2: SNHLY and FYNNEI. Trimming at V came to 4 bases and at J to 2 bases, leaving 0 bases not matched to a gene. The CDR3 totals 14 residues.

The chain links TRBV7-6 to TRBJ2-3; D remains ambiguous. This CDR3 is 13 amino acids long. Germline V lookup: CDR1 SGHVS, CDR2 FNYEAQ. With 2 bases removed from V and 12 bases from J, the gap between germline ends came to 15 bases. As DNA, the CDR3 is TGTGCCAGCAGCTTATCCGTCCGGACGGACCAGTATTTT. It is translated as CASSLSVRTDQYF.

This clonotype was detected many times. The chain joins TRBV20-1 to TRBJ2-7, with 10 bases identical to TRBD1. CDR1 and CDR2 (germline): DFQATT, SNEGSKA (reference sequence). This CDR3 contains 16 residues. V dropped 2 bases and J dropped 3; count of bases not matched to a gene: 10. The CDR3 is CSARPDRGQTNYEQYF. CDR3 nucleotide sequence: TGCAGTGCTAGACCCGACAGGGGGCAGACCAACTACGAGCAGTACTTC.

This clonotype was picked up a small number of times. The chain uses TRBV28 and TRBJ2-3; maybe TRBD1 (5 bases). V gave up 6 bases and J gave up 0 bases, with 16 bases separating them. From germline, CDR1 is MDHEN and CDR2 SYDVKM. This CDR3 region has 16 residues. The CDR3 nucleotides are TGTGCCAGCAGCACAAGACAGCCTACTAGCACAGATACGCAGTATTTT. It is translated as CASSTRQPTSTDTQYF.

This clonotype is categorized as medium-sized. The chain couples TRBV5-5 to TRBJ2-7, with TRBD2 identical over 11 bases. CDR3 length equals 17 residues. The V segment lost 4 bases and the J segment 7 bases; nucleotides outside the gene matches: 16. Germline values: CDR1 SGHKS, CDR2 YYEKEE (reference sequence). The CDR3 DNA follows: TGTGCCAGCAGCCACCCCCCGGGACTAGCGGAGGTTCGAGAGCAGTACTTC. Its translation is CASSHPPGLAEVREQYF.

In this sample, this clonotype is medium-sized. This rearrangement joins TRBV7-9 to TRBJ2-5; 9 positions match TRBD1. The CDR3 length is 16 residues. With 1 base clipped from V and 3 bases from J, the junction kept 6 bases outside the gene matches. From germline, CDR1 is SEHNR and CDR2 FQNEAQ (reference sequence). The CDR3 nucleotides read TGTGCCAGCAGCTTAGGACAGGGGGGTCCTGAAGAGACCCAGTACTTC. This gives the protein CASSLGQGGPEETQYF. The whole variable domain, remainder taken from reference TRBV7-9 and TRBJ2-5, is DTGVSQNPRHKITKRGQNVTFRCDPISEHNRLYWYRQTLGQGPEFLTYFQNEAQLEKSRLLSDRFSAERPKGSFSTLEIQRTEQGDSAMYLCASSLGQGGPEETQYFGPGTRLLVL.

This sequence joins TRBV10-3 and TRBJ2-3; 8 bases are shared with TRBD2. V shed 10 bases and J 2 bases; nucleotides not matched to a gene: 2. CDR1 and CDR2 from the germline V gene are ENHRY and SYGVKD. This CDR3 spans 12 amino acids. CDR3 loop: CATGGATDTQYF. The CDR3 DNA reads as TGTGCCACCGGGGGGGCCACAGATACGCAGTATTTT.

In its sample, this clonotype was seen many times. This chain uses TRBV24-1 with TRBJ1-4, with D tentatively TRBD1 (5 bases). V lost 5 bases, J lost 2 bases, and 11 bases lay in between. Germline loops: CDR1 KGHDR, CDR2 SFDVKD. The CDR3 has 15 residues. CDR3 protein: CATSAGGTTNEKLFF. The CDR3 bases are TGTGCCACCAGTGCCGGGGGAACGACTAATGAAAAACTGTTTTTT.

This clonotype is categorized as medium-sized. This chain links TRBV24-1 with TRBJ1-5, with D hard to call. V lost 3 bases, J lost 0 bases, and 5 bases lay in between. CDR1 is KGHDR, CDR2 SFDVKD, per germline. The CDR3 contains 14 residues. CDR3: CATSDLDSNQPQHF. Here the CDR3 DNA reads TGTGCCACCAGTGATCTCGATAGCAATCAGCCCCAGCATTTT.